This TCR beta chain was sequenced during a study of beta chain features in type 1 diabetes. Turning to the study itself: Researchers looked at roughly 110 million sorted cells across all samples. Study-wide findings and caveats: Type 1 diabetes patients had VDJ junctions that carried fewer insertions and more deletions. Among all four CD4+ subsets, Type 1 diabetes patients had TCRB CDR3s that were moderately but significantly shorter.

The CDR3 runs to 14 residues. The germline V and J ends were trimmed by 3 bases and 5 bases, with 13 bases remaining between them. CDR1 SGHTA and CDR2 FQGTGA come from the germline V gene. The entirety of the isolated RNA underwent reverse transcription, so expressed TCRB transcripts were sequenced. Clones were read by immunoSEQ multiplex PCR, and TCRdb kept only the in-frame ones, dropping some. This sample has roughly 400,000 clones, with 9.6% found just once. Isolation of CD4+ naive, central memory, regulatory and stem cell-like memory cells was achieved by sorting via CD45RO/CCR7/CD25/CD127/CD95/CD27. This clone was counted a few times. Antigen unknown.

The rearrangement joins TRBV7-3 to TRBJ2-5; D is possibly TRBD1 (5 bases). This clonotype was sampled from a man aged 30 to 39 with type 1 diabetes. Sequencing was carried out using central memory CD4+ T cells from blood. The chain's CDR3 is CASSLSGARETQYF. The CDR3 bases are TGTGCCAGCAGCTTGTCTGGGGCACGGGAGACCCAGTACTTC.